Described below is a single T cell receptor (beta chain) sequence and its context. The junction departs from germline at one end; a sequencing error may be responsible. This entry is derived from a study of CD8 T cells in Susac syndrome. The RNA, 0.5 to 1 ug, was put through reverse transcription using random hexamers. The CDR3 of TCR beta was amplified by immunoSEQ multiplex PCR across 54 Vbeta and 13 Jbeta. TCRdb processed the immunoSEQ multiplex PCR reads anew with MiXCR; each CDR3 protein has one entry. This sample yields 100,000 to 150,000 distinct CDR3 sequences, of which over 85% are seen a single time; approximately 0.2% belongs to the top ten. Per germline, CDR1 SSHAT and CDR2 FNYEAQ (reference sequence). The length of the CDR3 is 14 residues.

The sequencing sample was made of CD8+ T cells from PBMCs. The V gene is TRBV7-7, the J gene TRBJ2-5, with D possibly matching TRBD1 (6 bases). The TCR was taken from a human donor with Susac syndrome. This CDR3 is CASSATARGETQYF. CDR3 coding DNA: TGTGCTAGCAGCGCCACGGCCAGGGGCGAGACCCAGTACTTC.